A single sample is the source of the 31 T cell receptor beta chains below, sequenced in a study of blood T cell repertoires in COVID-19. The protocol was immunoSEQ multiplex PCR, while the TCRdb copy is restricted to in-frame clones and leaves out a portion. The table has about 200,000 clones, more than 70% seen once; the top ten hold about 13%. Sample: peripheral blood. The receptors were sampled from a human donor in a cohort sampled during active COVID-19.

This chain uses TRBV28 with TRBJ1-2; 8 bases align to TRBD1. The CDR3 extends over 14 amino acids. V shed 3 bases and J 7 bases; nucleotides not matched to a gene: 7. CDR1 and CDR2 from the germline V gene are MDHEN and SYDVKM. CDR3 coding DNA: TGTGCCAGCAGTTTTCAATCAGGGGGCTCTGGCTACACCTTC. This translates into CASSFQSGGSGYTF.

The chain recombines TRBV6-5 with TRBJ1-1; TRBD1 aligns across 7 bases. From germline, CDR1 is MNHEY and CDR2 SVGAGI. After removal of 6 bases from V and 3 bases from J, the junction contained 10 bases not matched to a gene. CDR3 length equals 15 residues. In nucleotides, the CDR3 is TGTGCCAGCAGCCCCTTTGGGCAGGGGGACACTGAAGCTTTCTTT. Its translation: CASSPFGQGDTEAFF.

The chain joins TRBV11-2 to TRBJ2-7, with TRBD1 identical over 7 bases. The CDR3 length is 15 residues. Germline values: CDR1 SGHAT, CDR2 FQNNGV. V shed 5 bases and J 6 bases; nucleotides not matched to a gene: 13. The CDR3 DNA reads TGTGCCAGCAGCGGTGGGACAGCACCTTCACCCGAGCAGTACTTC. Protein sequence: CASSGGTAPSPEQYF. Filled out from reference TRBV11-2 and TRBJ2-7, the complete variable domain reads EAGVAQSPRYKIIEKRQSVAFWCNPISGHATLYWYQQILGQGPKLLIQFQNNGVVDDSQLPKDRFSAERLKGVDSTLKIQPAKLEDSAVYLCASSGGTAPSPEQYFGPGTRLTVT.

CDR3 amino acids: CASSTSGGWGEQYF. CDR3 nucleotides: TGTGCCAGCAGCACTAGCGGGGGGTGGGGTGAGCAGTACTTC. The chain recombines TRBV28 with TRBJ2-7; 12 nucleotides agree with TRBD2. The CDR3 is 14 residues long. CDR1 is MDHEN, CDR2 SYDVKM, per germline. The J segment lost 7 bases and the V segment lost 6 bases, leaving 7 bases of the junction unmatched.

The chain uses TRBV20-1 and TRBJ2-5; 9 positions agree with TRBD2. Germline V lookup: CDR1 DFQATT, CDR2 SNEGSKA (reference sequence). The CDR3 spans 17 residues. The trim removed 3 bases at V and 5 bases at J, leaving 16 bases unmatched. In DNA form, the CDR3 reads TGCAGTGCTAGTTACTTAGCGGGAGATGTTATCGGGGAGACCCAGTACTTC. Protein sequence: CSASYLAGDVIGETQYF.

The V call is TRBV18, the J call TRBJ1-2, with 7 bases matching TRBD1. V lost 3 bases, J lost 7 bases, and 5 bases stayed unmatched. Germline V lookup: CDR1 KGHSH, CDR2 LQKENI. The CDR3 loop spans 13 amino acids. CDR3 region: CASSPGQAGGYTF. CDR3 sequence (DNA): TGTGCCAGCTCACCCGGACAGGCTGGTGGCTACACCTTC.

The chain links TRBV9 to TRBJ1-3; 7 nucleotides line up with TRBD1. There are 15 residues in the CDR3. CDR1 is SGDLS, CDR2 YYNGEE, per germline. Germline trimming cut 3 bases from V and 0 bases from J; bases unmatched to any gene: 3. For the CDR3, the DNA is TGTGCCAGCAGCGCACAGGGGCACTCTGGAAACACCATATATTTT. It yields the protein CASSAQGHSGNTIYF. The whole variable domain, remainder taken from reference TRBV9 and TRBJ1-3, is DSGVTQTPKHLITATGQRVTLRCSPRSGDLSVYWYQQSLDQGLQFLIQYYNGEERAKGNILERFSAQQFPDLHSELNLSSLELGDSALYFCASSAQGHSGNTIYFGEGSWLTVV.

V is TRBV10-3 and J is TRBJ2-1; 10 nucleotides agree with TRBD2. After removal of 5 bases from V and 3 bases from J, the junction contained 4 bases not matched to a gene. Germline V gives CDR1 ENHRY, CDR2 SYGVKD. This CDR3 has 15 residues. The CDR3 DNA reads TGTGCCATCAGTAATAGCGGGGGGCACTACAATGAGCAGTTCTTC. Protein: CAISNSGGHYNEQFF.

The V gene is TRBV18, the J gene TRBJ2-2, with 7 bases aligning to TRBD1. The junction had 1 base not matched to a gene; V was cut back by 3 bases and J by 0 bases. Germline V gives CDR1 KGHSH, CDR2 LQKENI. The CDR3 has 15 amino acids. CDR3 nucleotides: TGTGCCAGCTCACCGGGACAGCCGAACACCGGGGAGCTGTTTTTT. This sequence encodes CASSPGQPNTGELFF.

This chain connects TRBV28 to TRBJ1-1; D may be TRBD1 (6 bases). Germline CDR1 is MDHEN and CDR2 is SYDVKM. The CDR3 has 15 residues. Trimming shortened V by 10 bases and J by 4 bases, and 22 bases separated the two germline ends. The CDR3 nucleotides read TGTGCCACCCTAGGGATACAGGGCTTGGGCACTGAAGCTTTCTTT. Translated, it gives CATLGIQGLGTEAFF.

This clone was seen ten or more times. The chain joins TRBV5-1 to TRBJ2-5, with 8 nucleotides matching TRBD2. Germline V gene data show CDR1 as SGHRS and CDR2 as YFSETQ. Trimming took 0 bases from V and 2 from J; bases not matched to a gene: 9. The CDR3 totals 17 residues. The CDR3 spells CASSLGTSSGEQETQYF. The DNA for the CDR3 is TGCGCCAGCAGCTTGGGGACAAGTAGCGGGGAACAAGAGACCCAGTACTTC.

This rearrangement joins TRBV30 to TRBJ1-3; D gene uncertain. The germline CDR1 and CDR2 sequences are GTSNPN and SVGIG (reference sequence). CDR3 length: 16 residues. V lost 4 bases to trimming and J lost 0 bases, with 16 bases between them. The CDR3 DNA is TGTGCCTGGACGGGAGGGATGGGCTACTCTGGAAACACCATATATTTT. It codes for CAWTGGMGYSGNTIYF.

The rearrangement joins TRBV28 to TRBJ1-2; tentatively, D is TRBD1 (6 bases). In germline, CDR1 is MDHEN, CDR2 SYDVKM. The CDR3 has 14 amino acids. Trimming stripped 8 bases from V and 1 base from J, with 14 bases between. CDR3 region: CASGDNPLNYGYTF. CDR3 sequence (DNA): TGTGCCAGCGGGGACAATCCCCTTAACTATGGCTACACCTTC.

In its sample, this clone was seen a few times. The genes are TRBV7-6 and TRBJ1-3, with 7 bases matching TRBD1. V gave up 4 bases and J gave up 2 bases; unmatched junction bases: 20. Per the germline V gene, CDR1 is SGHVS and CDR2 is FNYEAQ. The CDR3 sequence is 20 residues long. In nucleotides, the CDR3 is TGTGCCAGCAGCTCTCCTCGCCGGGACAGACCCTTTAGGACTGGAAACACCATATATTTT. It encodes CASSSPRRDRPFRTGNTIYF.

This clone was recorded only once. A read error may explain this, as a much larger clone is one base away. This chain connects TRBV6-5 to TRBJ2-7, with 9 bases aligning to TRBD1. This CDR3 comprises 12 residues. V lost 6 bases to trimming and J lost 6 bases; unmatched junction nucleotides: 3. CDR1 MNHEY and CDR2 SVGAGI come from the germline V gene. The CDR3 here is CASSGTGSEQYF. CDR3 DNA: TGTGCCAGCAGCGGGACAGGGTCCGAGCAGTACTTC.

This clone was recorded only once. V usage is TRBV7-3 and J usage is TRBJ2-3; D is undetermined. This CDR3 spans 12 amino acids. Germline CDR1 reads SGHTA; CDR2 reads FQGTGA. V dropped 5 bases and J dropped 6 bases, with 9 bases sitting between them. CDR3 sequence: CASSPPMDTQYF. The CDR3 region has the DNA TGTGCCAGCAGCCCCCCCATGGATACGCAGTATTTT.

CDR3 nucleotides: TGTGCCAGCAGCCAGACAGGGGATAACTATGGCTACACCTTC. Translation gives CASSQTGDNYGYTF. This chain uses TRBV4-2 with TRBJ1-2; TRBD1 matches at 8 bases. CDR1 and CDR2 from the germline V gene are LGHNA and YNFKEQ. V lost 3 bases, J lost 1 base, and 1 base stayed unmatched. The CDR3 has 14 amino acids.

This clone was counted ten times or more. The rearrangement joins TRBV28 to TRBJ1-1, with D possibly TRBD1 on 5 matching bases. This CDR3 is built from 15 residues. Trimming left V 1 base short and J 1 base short, with 10 bases between. Looked up from germline, CDR1 is MDHEN and CDR2 is SYDVKM. The CDR3 bases are TGTGCCAGCAGTTTATACGGACATACGAACACTGAAGCTTTCTTT. Protein sequence: CASSLYGHTNTEAFF.

V gene TRBV7-3 combines with J gene TRBJ1-1; D possibly corresponds to TRBD1 (5 bases). Trimming took off 1 base at V and 4 bases at J, with 10 bases between the two ends. The CDR3 extends over 14 amino acids. Germline-derived CDR1 and CDR2 are SGHTA and FQGTGA. The DNA for the CDR3 is TGTGCCAGCAGCTTAAATACCGGGGGCACTGAAGCTTTCTTT. Protein: CASSLNTGGTEAFF.

This clone was picked up a small number of times. The chain employs TRBV28 and TRBJ2-5; 7 bases are a match to TRBD2. The CDR3 has 14 residues. The V gene end was trimmed by 3 bases and the J gene end by 4 bases; junction bases not matched to a gene: 5. Germline values: CDR1 MDHEN, CDR2 SYDVKM. The CDR3 here is CASSFAGASETQYF. The CDR3 DNA reads TGTGCCAGCAGTTTTGCGGGAGCCTCAGAGACCCAGTACTTC.

The chain has TRBV7-2 and TRBJ1-1; no reliable D call. The CDR3 runs 14 residues. V was clipped by 5 bases and J by 5 bases, with 15 bases between them. Germline V gives CDR1 SGHTA, CDR2 FQGNSA. CDR3 amino acids: CASSPIAGWTEAFF. In DNA form, the CDR3 reads TGTGCCAGCAGCCCCATCGCGGGGTGGACTGAAGCTTTCTTT.

This chain connects TRBV28 to TRBJ1-2; 11 bases line up with TRBD1. J was trimmed by 4 bases and V by 4 bases; bases with no gene match: 8. Germline lookup yields CDR1 MDHEN and CDR2 SYDVKM. The CDR3 is 16 amino acids. CDR3 nucleotide sequence: TGTGCCAGCAGTTCCGGGACAGGGGGTTCCTTCTATGGCTACACCTTC. Translating it yields CASSSGTGGSFYGYTF.

The genes are TRBV7-8 and TRBJ2-7; TRBD2 agrees at 7 bases. The germline V gene encodes CDR1 SGHVS and CDR2 FQNEAQ. The V segment lost 5 bases and the J segment 1 base; nucleotides outside the gene matches: 11. This CDR3 comprises 16 residues. CDR3 nucleotide sequence: TGTGCCAGCAGCCCTGTGGGGGGGTTCCAATCCTACGAGCAGTACTTC. Amino acids: CASSPVGGFQSYEQYF.

The J gene is TRBJ2-7, the V gene TRBV7-3; 7 bases match TRBD1. The length of the CDR3 is 14 residues. In germline, CDR1 is SGHTA, CDR2 FQGTGA. The junction had 11 bases not matched to a gene; V was cut back by 5 bases and J by 7 bases. The CDR3, as DNA: TGTGCCAGCAGCCCGGGACAGTCTAAAGGGGAGCAGTACTTC. This sequence encodes CASSPGQSKGEQYF.

V is TRBV28 and J is TRBJ2-1; 11 bases are a match to TRBD2. Losses at the gene ends were 2 bases for V and 7 bases for J; bases not matched to a gene: 10. This CDR3 contains 17 residues. In germline, CDR1 is MDHEN, CDR2 SYDVKM. This chain's CDR3 is CASSLGYSGGARNEQFF. The CDR3 coding sequence is TGTGCCAGCAGTTTAGGGTATAGCGGGGGGGCCCGGAATGAGCAGTTCTTC.

The V call is TRBV5-1, the J call TRBJ1-1; no definite D call. The germline V gene encodes CDR1 SGHRS and CDR2 YFSETQ. V dropped 0 bases and J dropped 7 bases, with 7 bases sitting between them. The CDR3 is 12 residues long. For the CDR3, the DNA is TGCGCCAGCAGCTTGGGCATGAGTGAAGCTTTCTTT. Its protein is CASSLGMSEAFF.

The gene calls are TRBV19 and TRBJ1-6, with D perhaps TRBD1 (5 bases). Germline lookup yields CDR1 LNHDA and CDR2 SQIVND (reference sequence). V lost 3 bases and J lost 0, with 9 bases in between. CDR3 length: 16 amino acids. CDR3 sequence: CASSIRGSSYNSPLHF. As DNA, the CDR3 is TGTGCCAGTAGTATCCGGGGGAGCTCCTATAATTCACCCCTCCACTTT.

The rearrangement joins TRBV18 to TRBJ1-2; weak D call: TRBD1 (5 bases). Germline lookup yields CDR1 KGHSH and CDR2 LQKENI. V lost 0 bases, J lost 9 bases, and 11 bases lay in between. The CDR3 totals 13 residues. The CDR3 nucleotides read TGTGCCAGCTCACCACCGGGGCCCCGCCGCTACACCTTC. Amino acids: CASSPPGPRRYTF.

The rearrangement uses TRBV4-2 and TRBJ2-3; D remains unclear. CDR3 length: 13 amino acids. Germline V gene sequence: CDR1 LGHNA, CDR2 YNFKEQ. The germline V and J ends were trimmed by 3 bases and 2 bases, with 6 bases remaining between them. The chain's CDR3 is CASSHLDTDTQYF. CDR3 coding DNA: TGTGCCAGCAGCCACCTAGACACAGATACGCAGTATTTT.

The V call is TRBV28, the J call TRBJ2-1; TRBD2 is a possible D gene (5 bases). CDR1 MDHEN and CDR2 SYDVKM come from the germline V gene. V shed 4 bases and J shed 0 bases, with 22 bases lying between them. This CDR3 has 19 residues. The CDR3, as DNA: TGTGCCAGCAGTTCTTTTAGGATGGAGGCCCCGAGCTCCTACAATGAGCAGTTCTTC. Amino acid sequence: CASSSFRMEAPSSYNEQFF.

The V gene is TRBV28, the J gene TRBJ1-6, with D maybe TRBD1 (6 bases). The CDR3 extends over 15 amino acids. From germline, CDR1 is MDHEN and CDR2 SYDVKM. Between the trimmed V and J ends, which lost 8 bases and 6 bases, there was a span of 17 bases. CDR3 bases: TGTGCCAGCGGATACACCACAGGGCGTAATTCACCCCTCCACTTT. Translating it yields CASGYTTGRNSPLHF.